The 19 T cell receptor beta chains reported below all come from one sample, sequenced in a study of blood T cell repertoires in COVID-19 (TCRdb year 2020). The library was built by means of the immunoSEQ multiplex PCR assay. The clones in this table, taken by TCRdb from immuneACCESS, are in-frame only. Not every clone is retained; where verified, under half of the shortfall comes from an unresolved V gene, and the cause of the rest is unknown. This sample lists about 130,000 clones; approximately 74% were detected once. The top ten clones comprise roughly 5.5% of the sample. Input material: peripheral blood. The receptors here all came from a man aged 55 to 70 with acute or convalescent COVID-19.

The rearrangement joins TRBV7-3 to TRBJ2-1; 9 nucleotides line up with TRBD2. Germline values: CDR1 SGHTA, CDR2 FQGTGA. V shed 2 bases and J 6 bases; nucleotides not matched to a gene: 8. This CDR3 contains 16 residues. Here the CDR3 DNA reads TGTGCCAGCAGCTTATATTCTAGCGGGACCCGCAATGAGCAGTTCTTC. This translates into CASSLYSSGTRNEQFF.

The J gene is TRBJ2-7, the V gene TRBV7-9, with 7 bases fitting TRBD2. Germline V gives CDR1 SEHNR, CDR2 FQNEAQ (reference sequence). The CDR3 length is 15 residues. V gave up 3 bases and J gave up 4 bases; unmatched junction bases: 9. The CDR3 loop reads CASSFGLGTMYEQYF. DNA of the CDR3: TGTGCCAGCAGCTTTGGACTAGGAACTATGTACGAGCAGTACTTC.

The chain couples TRBV27 to TRBJ1-3; D not certain. Germline assignment: CDR1 MNHEY and CDR2 SMNVEV (reference sequence). Trimming took off 3 bases at V and 4 bases at J, with 13 bases between the two ends. The CDR3 sequence is 15 residues long. The CDR3 sequence is CASSFSSQRGNTIYF. The DNA for the CDR3 is TGTGCCAGCAGTTTCTCCTCCCAGAGGGGAAACACCATATATTTT.

V usage is TRBV7-9 and J usage is TRBJ1-4; TRBD1 is a possible D gene (6 bases). Germline V gives CDR1 SEHNR, CDR2 FQNEAQ (reference sequence). With 3 bases removed from V and 5 bases from J, the gap between germline ends came to 7 bases. The CDR3 spans 13 residues. The CDR3 reads CASSLGHNEKLFF. CDR3 nucleotides: TGTGCCAGCAGCTTGGGACACAATGAAAAACTGTTTTTT.

V is TRBV7-2 and J is TRBJ1-5; TRBD1 matches at 7 bases. V was clipped by 3 bases and J by 3 bases; unmatched bases: 5. Germline loops: CDR1 SGHTA, CDR2 FQGNSA. The CDR3 is made up of 15 amino acids. The CDR3 spells CASSLTGLINQPQHF. As DNA, the CDR3 is TGTGCCAGCAGCTTGACAGGGCTAATCAATCAGCCCCAGCATTTT. The variable domain in full, with the rest retrieved from reference TRBV7-2 and TRBJ1-5, is GAGVSQSPSNKVTEKGKDVELRCDPISGHTALYWYRQSLGQGLEFLIYFQGNSAPDKSGLPSDRFSAERTGGSVSTLTIQRTQQEDSAVYLCASSLTGLINQPQHFGDGTRLSIL.

A few counts support this clone. This chain uses TRBV5-1 with TRBJ1-2; 9 nucleotides agree with TRBD1. Trimming cost V 4 bases and J 8 bases; bases outside gene matches: 6. The germline V gene encodes CDR1 SGHRS and CDR2 YFSETQ. The CDR3 length is 13 residues. CDR3 region: CASSKDRGGGYTF. In nucleotides, the CDR3 is TGCGCCAGCAGCAAGGACAGGGGTGGCGGCTACACCTTC.

The chain combines TRBV18 with TRBJ1-1; weak D call: TRBD1 (6 bases). The germline V and J ends were trimmed by 3 bases and 5 bases, with 19 bases remaining between them. The germline CDR1 and CDR2 sequences are KGHSH and LQKENI. There are 16 residues in the CDR3. The DNA for the CDR3 is TGTGCCAGCTCACCCGGACCGCAGGGGTGGGGAACTGAAGCTTTCTTT. Its translation: CASSPGPQGWGTEAFF.

This chain uses TRBV5-1 with TRBJ1-4; D not resolved. Germline CDR1 is SGHRS and CDR2 is YFSETQ. The CDR3 sequence is 15 residues long. The ends were cut back, 7 bases at V and 0 bases at J, with 13 bases in the middle. Here the CDR3 reads CASQLTGTTNEKLFF. CDR3 sequence (DNA): TGCGCCAGCCAACTAACGGGAACAACTAATGAAAAACTGTTTTTT.

V usage is TRBV30 and J usage is TRBJ1-2, with D hard to call. Germline-derived CDR1 and CDR2 are GTSNPN and SVGIG (reference sequence). Trimming removed 0 bases from V and 2 bases from J, with 10 bases in between. CDR3 size: 14 residues. CDR3 DNA sequence: TGTGCCTGGAGTGTAACCCCGGGGAACTATGGCTACACCTTC. This sequence encodes CAWSVTPGNYGYTF. Filled out from reference TRBV30 and TRBJ1-2, the complete variable domain reads SQTIHQWPATLVQPVGSPLSLECTVEGTSNPNLYWYRQAAGRGLQLLFYSVGIGQISSEVPQNLSASRPQDRQFILSSKKLLLSDSGFYLCAWSVTPGNYGYTFGSGTRLTVV.

The chain is built from TRBV5-1 and TRBJ2-3; D perhaps matches TRBD1 (6 bases). Trimming took 5 bases from V and 1 from J, leaving 14 bases between them. The CDR3 has 15 residues. Germline CDR1 is SGHRS and CDR2 is YFSETQ. The CDR3 here is CASRHRVRGTDTQYF. In nucleotides, the CDR3 is TGCGCCAGCAGGCACAGGGTGCGAGGCACAGATACGCAGTATTTT.

This chain connects TRBV3-1 (or the pseudogene TRBV3-2) to TRBJ2-5; 13 bases line up with TRBD2. Germline trimming cut 4 bases from V and 3 bases from J; bases unmatched to any gene: 8. Per the germline V gene, CDR1 is LGHDT and CDR2 is YNNKEL (reference sequence). The CDR3 has 17 amino acids. CDR3 DNA sequence: TGTGCCAGCAGCCGCGCCGGGACTAGCGGGATCAAAGAGACCCAGTACTTC. Its translation is CASSRAGTSGIKETQYF.

The J gene is TRBJ2-5, the V gene TRBV5-6; D uncertain. Germline CDR1 and CDR2: SGHDT and YYEEEE. The CDR3 runs to 15 residues. V lost 4 bases and J lost 4, with 17 bases in between. The CDR3 sequence is CASSQVVMALETQYF. Here the CDR3 DNA reads TGTGCCAGCAGCCAGGTTGTGATGGCATTAGAGACCCAGTACTTC.

The gene calls are TRBV5-1 and TRBJ1-1; TRBD1 might be the D (5 bases). Trimming removed 4 bases from V and 1 base from J, with 8 bases in between. Germline V gene lookup returns CDR1 SGHRS and CDR2 YFSETQ. The CDR3 length is 13 residues. As DNA, the CDR3 is TGCGCCAGCAGCCCAGGACAGAACACTGAAGCTTTCTTT. Translated, it gives CASSPGQNTEAFF.

This chain uses TRBV12-3 or TRBV12-4 with TRBJ2-7; 7 bases fit TRBD1. Losses at the gene ends were 8 bases for V and 3 bases for J; bases not matched to a gene: 7. The CDR3 extends over 13 amino acids. CDR3 DNA sequence: TGTGCCAGCTCTCAGGGGGTCCACTACGAGCAGTACTTC. Its protein is CASSQGVHYEQYF.

The chain couples TRBV5-1 to TRBJ1-5; 7 nucleotides align to TRBD1. Germline V gene data show CDR1 as SGHRS and CDR2 as YFSETQ. The CDR3 is 15 residues long. V trimming: 5 bases; J trimming: 2 bases; junction bases outside the gene matches: 7. This chain's CDR3 is CASRLNTGGNQPQHF. In DNA form, the CDR3 reads TGCGCCAGCAGACTCAACACAGGGGGCAATCAGCCCCAGCATTTT.

The chain combines TRBV29-1 with TRBJ2-1, with TRBD2 matching 10 bases. Germline CDR1 reads SQVTM; CDR2 reads ANQGSEA. J was trimmed by 8 bases and V by 8 bases; bases with no gene match: 6. CDR3 length: 12 amino acids. CDR3 protein: CSKLAGADEQFF. The CDR3 DNA sequence: TGCAGCAAGCTAGCGGGAGCTGATGAGCAGTTCTTC.

The genes are TRBV7-9 and TRBJ1-2; the D is unclear. Deletions cut 3 bases from V and 7 bases from J, with 12 bases between. From germline, CDR1 is SEHNR and CDR2 FQNEAQ (reference sequence). CDR3 size: 13 residues. CDR3 bases: TGTGCCAGCAGCTTCGGGAGTTTGAGTGGCTACACCTTC. Translating gives CASSFGSLSGYTF.

The rearrangement joins TRBV7-3 to TRBJ2-4; D ambiguous. Germline-derived CDR1 and CDR2 are SGHTA and FQGTGA. The ends were cut back, 1 base at V and 8 bases at J, with 15 bases in the middle. This CDR3 spans 15 amino acids. CDR3 amino acids: CASSLNGLGRDIQYF. CDR3 nucleotide sequence: TGTGCCAGCAGCTTAAACGGTTTGGGTCGGGACATTCAGTACTTC. Using reference TRBV7-3 and TRBJ2-4 for the parts outside the CDR3, the full variable domain is GAGVSQTPSNKVTEKGKYVELRCDPISGHTALYWYRQSLGQGPEFLIYFQGTGAADDSGLPNDRFFAVRPEGSVSTLKIQRTERGDSAVYLCASSLNGLGRDIQYFGAGTRLSVL.

This clone occurred a few times. The genes are TRBV24-1 and TRBJ2-7, with D tentatively TRBD1 (6 bases). The V gene's germline CDR1 is KGHDR and CDR2 SFDVKD. Trimming left V 5 bases short and J 1 base short, with 14 bases between. The CDR3 covers 15 residues. CDR3 region: CATSGTGTQSYEQYF. The CDR3 region has the DNA TGTGCCACCAGTGGGACCGGGACACAATCCTACGAGCAGTACTTC.